The T cell receptor (beta chain) described here comes from a study of radiation and T cells in renal cell carcinoma. Looking at the study overall: Nephrectomy followed 15 Gy stereotactic body radiation by 4 weeks.

Whole-study findings and limits: Top tumor clonotypes rose in blood 2 weeks post-radiation, then contracted.

Details on this clone: What it binds is not known.

The CDR3 is 15 residues long. V was trimmed by 4 bases and J by 1 base, leaving 14 bases between them. The germline V gene has CDR1 SQVTM and CDR2 ANQGSEA. TCRdb's copy holds only in-frame clones and misses some; the assay was immunoSEQ multiplex PCR. This table has over 120,000 clones, over 75% appearing once. Regarding time point: baseline pretreatment blood. The treatment is: 15 Gy SBRT to primary tumor, nephrectomy 4 weeks later. The patient's renal cell carcinoma had clear cell pathology. The V gene is TRBV29-1, the J gene TRBJ2-1; no definite D call. Specimen: blood, collected from a patient whose treatment included radiotherapy and nephrectomy. The sequence was collected from a woman aged 45-59 years with renal cell carcinoma. The CDR3 spells CSVALGRWSYNEQFF. CDR3 bases: TGCAGCGTTGCCCTTGGACGGTGGTCCTACAATGAGCAGTTCTTC.